These 17 T cell receptor beta chains originate from one sample sequenced in a study of early T cells in non-severe SARS-CoV-2 infection. Via MiXCR, TCRdb re-called the 5' RACE reads, giving one row per CDR3 protein. Of approximately 97,000 distinct CDR3 sequences listed, 11% are singletons. The sample here was whole blood, taken at baseline. These receptors were taken from an adult who was a healthcare worker with PCR-confirmed SARS-CoV-2 infection or an uninfected control (not recorded which).

This clonotype was detected ten times or more. Here the CDR3 reads CASSLEGLAVTDTQYF. CDR3 sequence (DNA): TGCGCCAGCAGCTTGGAGGGGCTAGCGGTCACAGATACGCAGTATTTT. The V and J genes are TRBV5-1 and TRBJ2-3, with 7 positions matching TRBD2. Germline assignment: CDR1 SGHRS and CDR2 YFSETQ. This CDR3 is built from 16 residues. V was clipped by 0 bases and J by 2 bases; unmatched bases: 6.

This clonotype was detected many times. The rearrangement uses TRBV19 and TRBJ1-6; D not resolved. Germline-derived CDR1 and CDR2 are LNHDA and SQIVND (reference sequence). The CDR3 loop spans 13 amino acids. The germline V and J ends were trimmed by 3 bases and 11 bases, with 11 bases remaining between them. CDR3 in amino acids: CASSIVEGAPLHF. The DNA for the CDR3 is TGTGCCAGTAGTATCGTAGAGGGTGCACCCCTCCACTTT.

The chain combines TRBV5-4 with TRBJ2-7, with D perhaps TRBD2 (6 bases). Trimming removed 8 bases at V and 2 bases at J, with 20 bases between. The V gene's germline CDR1 is SGHNT and CDR2 YYREEE (reference sequence). This CDR3 comprises 15 residues. The CDR3 coding sequence is TGTGCCAGGATCCCATTAGACTCGGGGGCCTACGAGCAGTACTTC. Translation gives CARIPLDSGAYEQYF.

In this sample, this clonotype turned up once. CDR3 amino acids: CASRASGSDTQYF. The CDR3 coding sequence is TGCGCCAGCAGGGCCTCAGGGTCAGATACGCAGTATTTT. The V and J genes are TRBV10-1 and TRBJ2-3; possible D gene TRBD1, 5 bases. Germline V gives CDR1 WNHNN, CDR2 SYGVQD (reference sequence). Trimming removed 6 bases at V and 4 bases at J, with 11 bases between. The CDR3 covers 13 residues.

At least ten counts were recorded for this clonotype. The chain joins TRBV3-1 to TRBJ2-2, with D unclear. V was shortened by 4 bases and J by 4 bases, with 10 bases between the two germline ends. Germline V gives CDR1 LGHDT, CDR2 YNNKEL (reference sequence). This CDR3 is built from 14 residues. The CDR3 nucleotides read TGTGCCAGCAGCCCCCCCGTGGGCACCGGGGAGCTGTTTTTT. Its translation: CASSPPVGTGELFF.

This clonotype was seen at least ten times. The chain carries TRBV6-5 and TRBJ1-1; 8 bases align to TRBD1. Per germline, CDR1 MNHEY and CDR2 SVGAGI. The CDR3 contains 14 residues. J lost 0 bases, V lost 6 bases, and 3 bases had no gene match. The CDR3 loop reads CASSRGRMNTEAFF. CDR3 nucleotide sequence: TGTGCCAGCAGCAGGGGGCGAATGAACACTGAAGCTTTCTTT.

This rearrangement joins TRBV3-1 to TRBJ1-4; no clear D. V was clipped by 0 bases and J by 0 bases, with 8 bases between them. This CDR3 contains 16 residues. Germline lookup yields CDR1 LGHDT and CDR2 YNNKEL (reference sequence). Written as DNA, the CDR3 is TGTGCCAGCAGCCAAGAAGCCGTTGCAACTAATGAAAAACTGTTTTTT. It encodes CASSQEAVATNEKLFF.

This clonotype appeared many times. J is TRBJ2-1 and V is TRBV28; D may be TRBD1 (6 bases). CDR1 and CDR2 (germline): MDHEN, SYDVKM. Between the trimmed V and J ends, which lost 2 bases and 10 bases, there was a span of 6 bases. This CDR3 has 11 residues. The CDR3 region has the DNA TGTGCCAGCAGTTTAAGGGGGGAGCAGTTCTTC. Translated, it gives CASSLRGEQFF.

In this sample, this clonotype turned up many times. The chain couples TRBV5-1 to TRBJ1-2; D ambiguous. Germline CDR1 reads SGHRS; CDR2 reads YFSETQ. Trimming removed 4 bases from V and 3 bases from J, with 10 bases in between. This CDR3 comprises 13 residues. Here the CDR3 reads CASSEDGDYGYTF. The DNA for the CDR3 is TGCGCCAGCAGCGAGGACGGTGACTATGGCTACACCTTC.

This clonotype was observed many times. J is TRBJ1-5 and V is TRBV12-3 or TRBV12-4; 7 bases are a match to TRBD1. V was pared by 5 bases and J by 5 bases, with 6 bases of the junction left unmatched. This CDR3 contains 14 residues. CDR3 coding DNA: TGTGCCAGCAGTCCGACAGGGCTAGATCAGCCCCAGCATTTT. This translates into CASSPTGLDQPQHF.

The chain links TRBV30 to TRBJ1-2; D gene unclear. The CDR3 spans 11 residues. CDR1 and CDR2 from the germline V gene are GTSNPN and SVGIG (reference sequence). Trimming stripped 3 bases from V and 1 base from J, with 3 bases between. In DNA form, the CDR3 reads TGTGCCTGGAGCAATAACTATGGCTACACCTTC. It specifies CAWSNNYGYTF.

This clonotype was recorded at least ten times. V and J are TRBV10-3 and TRBJ2-1, with D tentatively TRBD1 (5 bases). V lost 4 bases and J lost 8, with 12 bases in between. The length of the CDR3 is 13 residues. CDR1 is ENHRY, CDR2 SYGVKD, per germline. CDR3 protein: CAISVLVGDEQFF. In nucleotides, the CDR3 is TGTGCCATCAGTGTCCTAGTAGGGGATGAGCAGTTCTTC.

This clonotype was detected ten times or more. The chain combines TRBV20-1 with TRBJ2-3; 7 nucleotides match TRBD2. This CDR3 has 15 residues. V was clipped by 4 bases and J by 4 bases; unmatched bases: 11. CDR1 is DFQATT, CDR2 SNEGSKA, per germline (reference sequence). In DNA form, the CDR3 reads TGCAGTGCTACGACTAGCCGAGGTGCGGCAGATACGCAGTATTTT. Encoded protein: CSATTSRGAADTQYF.

The chain combines TRBV29-1 with TRBJ2-7; D perhaps matches TRBD1 (6 bases). The CDR3 extends over 13 amino acids. Trimming left V 1 base short and J 2 bases short, with 9 bases between. CDR1 is SQVTM, CDR2 ANQGSEA, per germline. CDR3 protein: CSVEVTGTYEQYF. For the CDR3, the DNA is TGCAGCGTTGAAGTTACAGGGACCTACGAGCAGTACTTC.

Comments on this clonotype: One end of the junction does not line up with germline, which may come from a read error. This chain links TRBV7-3 with TRBJ2-2, with TRBD2 identical over 10 bases. The V gene's germline CDR1 is SGHTA and CDR2 FQGTGA. This CDR3 has 16 residues. CDR3 nucleotides: TGTGCCAGCAGCCTTCTAGCGGGGGCCCTCCCCGGGGTGCTGTTTTTT. Its protein is CASSLLAGALPGVLFF. The whole variable domain, filled in from reference TRBV7-3 and TRBJ2-2, reads GAGVSQTPSNKVTEKGKYVELRCDPISGHTALYWYRQSLGQGPEFLIYFQGTGAADDSGLPNDRFFAVRPEGSVSTLKIQRTERGDSAVYLCASSLLAGALPGVLFFGEGSRLTVL.

The chain has TRBV29-1 and TRBJ2-6; D not certain. V lost 4 bases, J lost 6 bases, and 10 bases lay in between. Germline-derived CDR1 and CDR2 are SQVTM and ANQGSEA. CDR3 size: 13 residues. The DNA of the CDR3 is TGCAGCGTTGTTCTCCCTCCGGCCAACGTCCTGACTTTC. It yields the protein CSVVLPPANVLTF.

The V gene is TRBV3-1, the J gene TRBJ2-4; 9 nucleotides line up with TRBD2. Trimming cost V 0 bases and J 9 bases; bases outside gene matches: 6. CDR3 length: 15 residues. CDR1 is LGHDT and CDR2 is YNNKEL in the germline V gene (reference sequence). The CDR3 loop is CASSQDASGGSIQYF. The CDR3, as DNA: TGTGCCAGCAGCCAAGATGCCAGCGGGGGGAGCATTCAGTACTTC.